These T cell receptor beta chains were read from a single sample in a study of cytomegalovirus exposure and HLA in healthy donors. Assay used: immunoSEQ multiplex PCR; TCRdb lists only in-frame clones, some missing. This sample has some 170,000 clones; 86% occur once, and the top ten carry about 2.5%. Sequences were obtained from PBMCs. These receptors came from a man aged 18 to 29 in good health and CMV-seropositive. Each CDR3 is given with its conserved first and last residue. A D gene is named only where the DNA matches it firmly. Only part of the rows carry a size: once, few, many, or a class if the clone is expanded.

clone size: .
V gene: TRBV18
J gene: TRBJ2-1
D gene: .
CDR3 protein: CASSPPTGEGEQFF
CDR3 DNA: TGTGCCAGCTCACCCCCGACAGGGGAGGGTGAGCAGTTCTTC

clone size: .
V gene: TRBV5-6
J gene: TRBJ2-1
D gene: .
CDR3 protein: CASSLTGTYAEQFF
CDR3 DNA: TGTGCCAGCAGCTTAACTGGGACTTACGCTGAGCAGTTCTTC

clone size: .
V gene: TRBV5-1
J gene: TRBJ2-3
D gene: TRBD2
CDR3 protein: CASSTIAGMSTDTQYF
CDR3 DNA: TGCGCCAGCAGCACCATAGCGGGGATGAGCACAGATACGCAGTATTTT

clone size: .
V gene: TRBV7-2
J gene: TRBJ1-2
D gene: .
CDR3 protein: CASSFGARYGYTF
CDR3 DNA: TGTGCCAGCAGCTTTGGGGCACGCTATGGCTACACCTTC

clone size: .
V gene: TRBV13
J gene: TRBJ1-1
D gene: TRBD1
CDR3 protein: CASSLGTGTNTEAFF
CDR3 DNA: TGTGCCAGCAGCTTAGGGACAGGGACGAACACTGAAGCTTTCTTT

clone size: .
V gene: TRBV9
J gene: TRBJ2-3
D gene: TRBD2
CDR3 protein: CASSGFSGGTTDTQYF
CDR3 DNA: TGTGCCAGCAGCGGCTTCAGCGGGGGGACCACAGATACGCAGTATTTT

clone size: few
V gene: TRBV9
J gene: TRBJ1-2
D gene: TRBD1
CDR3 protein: CASSVDRGGSNYGYTF
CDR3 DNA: TGTGCCAGCAGCGTAGATAGAGGGGGCAGTAACTATGGCTACACCTTC

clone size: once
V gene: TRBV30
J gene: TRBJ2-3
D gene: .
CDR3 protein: CAWSVRRDTQYF
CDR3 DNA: TGTGCCTGGAGTGTACGCAGGGATACGCAGTATTTT

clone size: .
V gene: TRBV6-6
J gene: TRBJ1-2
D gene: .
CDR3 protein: CASSYVGPEGYTF
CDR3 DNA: TGTGCCAGCAGTTACGTGGGCCCTGAGGGCTACACCTTC

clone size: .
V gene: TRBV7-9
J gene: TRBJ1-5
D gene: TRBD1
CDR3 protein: CASSFGQGEEPQHF
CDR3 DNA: TGTGCCAGCAGCTTTGGACAGGGAGAGGAGCCCCAGCATTTT

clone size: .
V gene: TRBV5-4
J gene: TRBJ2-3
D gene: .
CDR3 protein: CASSLTGGHTDTQYF
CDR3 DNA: TGTGCCAGCAGCTTGACGGGGGGCCACACAGATACGCAGTATTTT

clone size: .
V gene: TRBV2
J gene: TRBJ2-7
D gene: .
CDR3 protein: CASSEATSYEQYF
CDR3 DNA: TGTGCCAGCAGTGAGGCGACTTCCTACGAGCAGTACTTC

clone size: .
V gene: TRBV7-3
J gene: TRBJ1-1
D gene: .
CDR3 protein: CASSRSGNTEAFF
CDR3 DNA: TGTGCCAGCAGCCGATCCGGGAACACTGAAGCTTTCTTT

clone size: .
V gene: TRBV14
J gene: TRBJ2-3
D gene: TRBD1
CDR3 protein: CASSQDFKPGQGPDTQYF
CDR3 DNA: TGTGCCAGCAGCCAAGATTTCAAGCCGGGACAGGGGCCAGATACGCAGTATTTT

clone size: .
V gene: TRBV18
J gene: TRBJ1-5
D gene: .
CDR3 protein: CASQAGWDQPQHF
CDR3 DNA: TGTGCCAGCCAAGCAGGGTGGGATCAGCCCCAGCATTTT

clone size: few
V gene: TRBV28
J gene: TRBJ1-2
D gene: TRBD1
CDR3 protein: CASSFRPGGDYGYTF
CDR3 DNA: TGTGCCAGCAGTTTTAGACCAGGGGGTGACTATGGCTACACCTTC

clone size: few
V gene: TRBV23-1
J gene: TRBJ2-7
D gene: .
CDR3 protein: CASSQLILSSYEQYF
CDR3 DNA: TGCGCCAGCAGTCAATTAATTCTCAGCTCCTACGAGCAGTACTTC

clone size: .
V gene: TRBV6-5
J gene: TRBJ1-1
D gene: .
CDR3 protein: CASSYSARNTEAFF
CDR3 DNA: TGTGCCAGCAGTTACTCAGCCCGGAACACTGAAGCTTTCTTT

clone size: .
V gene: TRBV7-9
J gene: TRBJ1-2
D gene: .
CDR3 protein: CASNSGAGINYGYTF
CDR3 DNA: TGTGCCAGCAACAGTGGGGCGGGGATTAACTATGGCTACACCTTC

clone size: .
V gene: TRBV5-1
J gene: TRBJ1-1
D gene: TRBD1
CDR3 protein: CASSFFTGASNTEAFF
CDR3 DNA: TGCGCCAGCAGTTTTTTTACAGGGGCGTCGAACACTGAAGCTTTCTTT

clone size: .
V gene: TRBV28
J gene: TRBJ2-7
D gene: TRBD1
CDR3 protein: CASSLSDRIYEQYF
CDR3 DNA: TGTGCCAGCAGTTTATCGGACAGGATCTACGAGCAGTACTTC

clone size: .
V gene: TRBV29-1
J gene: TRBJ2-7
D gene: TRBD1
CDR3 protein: CSVRTGGIYEQYF
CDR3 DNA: TGCAGCGTCCGGACAGGGGGCATCTACGAGCAGTACTTC

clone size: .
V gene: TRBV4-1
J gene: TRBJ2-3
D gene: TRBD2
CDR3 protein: CASSPPLASGRSEIGTDTQYF
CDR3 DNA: TGCGCCAGCAGCCCCCCATTGGCTAGCGGGAGGAGCGAGATTGGTACAGATACGCAGTATTTT

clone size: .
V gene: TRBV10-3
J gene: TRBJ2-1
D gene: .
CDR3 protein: CAISAGYDEQFF
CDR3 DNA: TGTGCCATCAGTGCCGGGTATGATGAGCAGTTCTTC

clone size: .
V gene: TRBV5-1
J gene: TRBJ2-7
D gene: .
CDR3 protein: CASSTGTGYEQYF
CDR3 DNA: TGCGCCAGCAGCACGGGCACAGGTTACGAGCAGTACTTC

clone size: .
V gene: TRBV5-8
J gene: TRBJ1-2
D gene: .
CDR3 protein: CASSLAGARNYGYTF
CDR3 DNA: TGTGCCAGCAGCTTGGCTGGGGCTCGGAACTATGGCTACACCTTC

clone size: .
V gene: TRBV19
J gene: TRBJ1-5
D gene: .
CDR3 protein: CASRGGWQPQHF
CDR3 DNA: TGTGCCAGCCGGGGGGGATGGCAGCCCCAGCATTTT

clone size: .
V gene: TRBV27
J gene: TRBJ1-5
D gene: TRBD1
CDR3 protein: CASSSGQGSHQPQHF
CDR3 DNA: TGTGCCAGCAGTTCGGGACAGGGGAGCCATCAGCCCCAGCATTTT

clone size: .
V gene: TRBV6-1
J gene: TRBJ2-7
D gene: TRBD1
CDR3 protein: CASSVTGDEQYF
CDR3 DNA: TGTGCCAGCAGTGTCACAGGGGACGAGCAGTACTTC

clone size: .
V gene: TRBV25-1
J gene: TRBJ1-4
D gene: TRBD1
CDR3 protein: CASSTIGDRGLFF
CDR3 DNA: TGTGCCAGCAGTACGATTGGGGACAGGGGACTGTTTTTT

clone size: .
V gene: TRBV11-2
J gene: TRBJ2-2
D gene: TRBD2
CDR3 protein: CASSILRGGTGELFF
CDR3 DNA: TGTGCCAGCAGCATCCTTCGGGGGGGGACCGGGGAGCTGTTTTTT

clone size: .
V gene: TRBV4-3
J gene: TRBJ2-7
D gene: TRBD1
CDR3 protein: CASSQQGANEQYF
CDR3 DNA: TGCGCCAGCAGCCAACAGGGGGCGAACGAGCAGTACTTC

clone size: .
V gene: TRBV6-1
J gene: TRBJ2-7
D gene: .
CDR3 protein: CASSEDGRVLSYEQYF
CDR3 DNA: TGTGCCAGCAGTGAAGATGGCAGGGTACTATCCTACGAGCAGTACTTC

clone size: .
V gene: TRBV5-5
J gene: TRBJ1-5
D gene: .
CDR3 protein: CASSLADQPQHF
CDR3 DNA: TGTGCCAGCAGCTTGGCGGATCAGCCCCAGCATTTT

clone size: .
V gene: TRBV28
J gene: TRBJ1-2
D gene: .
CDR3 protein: CASSLYLGTYGYTF
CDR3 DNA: TGTGCCAGCAGTTTATACCTCGGGACATATGGCTACACCTTC

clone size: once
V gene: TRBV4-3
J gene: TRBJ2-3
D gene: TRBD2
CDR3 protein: CASSLGGAGDTQYF
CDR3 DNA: TGCGCCAGCAGCCTCGGGGGGGCCGGGGATACGCAGTATTTT

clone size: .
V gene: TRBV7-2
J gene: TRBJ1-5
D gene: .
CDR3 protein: CASSYQGGRNQPQHF
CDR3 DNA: TGTGCCAGCAGCTACCAAGGGGGAAGGAACCAGCCCCAGCATTTT

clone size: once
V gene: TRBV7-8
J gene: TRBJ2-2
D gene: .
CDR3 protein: CASSLIQLNTGELFF
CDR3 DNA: TGTGCCAGCAGCTTAATCCAGTTGAACACCGGGGAGCTGTTTTTT

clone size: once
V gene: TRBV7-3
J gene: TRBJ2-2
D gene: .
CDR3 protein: CASSQGGLGSGELFF
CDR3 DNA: TGTGCCAGCAGCCAGGGGGGACTAGGGTCTGGGGAGCTGTTTTTT

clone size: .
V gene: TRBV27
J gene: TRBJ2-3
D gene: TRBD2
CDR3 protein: CASSLSGRDYGDTQYF
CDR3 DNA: TGTGCCAGCAGTTTATCGGGGCGGGACTACGGAGATACGCAGTATTTT

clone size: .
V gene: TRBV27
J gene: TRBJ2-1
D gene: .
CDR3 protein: CASISGNEQFF
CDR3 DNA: TGTGCCAGCATTTCCGGTAATGAGCAGTTCTTC

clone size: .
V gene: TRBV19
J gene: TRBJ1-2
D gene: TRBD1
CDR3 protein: CASSTTGTGEAGYTF
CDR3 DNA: TGTGCCAGTAGTACAACCGGGACAGGGGAAGCTGGCTACACCTTC

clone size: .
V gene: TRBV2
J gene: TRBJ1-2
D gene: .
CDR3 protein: CASRGGSLKGYTF
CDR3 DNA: TGTGCCAGCAGGGGGGGATCCCTCAAGGGCTACACCTTC

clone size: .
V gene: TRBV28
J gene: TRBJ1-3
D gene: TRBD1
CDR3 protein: CASSTFYRGPASGNTIYF
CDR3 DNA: TGTGCCAGCAGTACTTTCTACAGGGGGCCCGCCTCTGGAAACACCATATATTTT

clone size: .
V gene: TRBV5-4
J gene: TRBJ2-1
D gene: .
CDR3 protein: CASSLRSSYNEQFF
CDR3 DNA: TGTGCCAGCAGCTTACGGAGCTCCTACAATGAGCAGTTCTTC

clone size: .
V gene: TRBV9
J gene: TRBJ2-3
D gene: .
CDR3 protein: CASSVDIGNTQYF
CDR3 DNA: TGTGCCAGCAGCGTAGACATTGGTAATACGCAGTATTTT

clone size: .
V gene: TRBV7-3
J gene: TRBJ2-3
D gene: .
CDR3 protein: CASSLRGRLSTDTQYF
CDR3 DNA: TGTGCCAGCAGCTTAAGGGGGCGCCTTAGCACAGATACGCAGTATTTT

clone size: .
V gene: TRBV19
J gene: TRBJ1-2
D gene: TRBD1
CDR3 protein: CASEGQARYGYTF
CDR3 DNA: TGTGCCAGCGAGGGACAGGCCCGCTATGGCTACACCTTC

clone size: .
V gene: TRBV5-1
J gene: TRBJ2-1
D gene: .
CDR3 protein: CASSTALGTYNEQFF
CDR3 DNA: TGCGCCAGCAGCACTGCACTAGGGACCTACAATGAGCAGTTCTTC

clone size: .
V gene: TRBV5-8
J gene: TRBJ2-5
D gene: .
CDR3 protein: CASSWALVDKFETQYF
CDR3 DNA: TGTGCCAGCAGCTGGGCCTTAGTAGACAAATTTGAGACCCAGTACTTC

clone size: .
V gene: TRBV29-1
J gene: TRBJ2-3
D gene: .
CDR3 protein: CSVEAGTTDTQYF
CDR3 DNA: TGCAGCGTTGAAGCGGGGACTACAGATACGCAGTATTTT

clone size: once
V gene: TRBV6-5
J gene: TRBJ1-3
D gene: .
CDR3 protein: CASSRTVSGNTIYF
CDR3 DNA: TGTGCCAGCAGCAGAACCGTCTCTGGAAACACCATATATTTT

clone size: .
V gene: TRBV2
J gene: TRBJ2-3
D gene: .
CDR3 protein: CASSDGSLKMDTQYF
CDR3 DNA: TGTGCCAGCAGTGATGGTTCACTTAAGATGGATACGCAGTATTTT